This is a list of T cell receptor beta chains from one sample in a study of OX40 agonist ivuxolimab in advanced cancers. Profiling relied on immunoSEQ multiplex PCR, and the TCRdb table lists in-frame clones only, not all of them. The repertoire consists of about 60,000 clones, with 65% to 85% occurring once and the leading ten covering 1.9%. The material was CD4+ or CD8+ T cells sorted from blood, obtained in a trial of the OX40 agonist ivuxolimab. These receptors were collected from an adult with an advanced solid tumor such as melanoma, head and neck, liver or kidney cancer. The CDR3 runs from the conserved cysteine through the conserved F or W. The D gene is left open where the match is weak. Some rows have no size entry. The others give once, few or many, or a class for an expanded clone.

>.|TRBJ1-6|.|TRBV2
CASSGQDGSPLHF
TGTGCCAGCAGTGGGCAGGACGGTTCACCCCTCCACTTT
>TRBD2|TRBJ2-3|once|TRBV29-1
CSVEVSGTDTQYF
TGCAGCGTTGAAGTTAGCGGGACAGATACGCAGTATTTT
>.|TRBJ2-1|.|TRBV21-1
CASSTQPSSYNEQFF
TGTGCCAGCAGCACACAACCGAGCTCCTACAATGAGCAGTTCTTC
>.|TRBJ1-4|.|TRBV5-1
CASSLAGSLNEKLFF
TGCGCCAGCAGCTTGGCGGGATCTCTTAATGAAAAACTGTTTTTT
>TRBD2|TRBJ2-3|once|TRBV7-2
CASTTSGYTDTQYF
TGTGCCAGCACGACTAGCGGGTACACAGATACGCAGTATTTT
>.|TRBJ1-4|few|TRBV7-2
CASSRGEGEKLFF
TGTGCCAGCTCCCGAGGGGAGGGTGAAAAACTGTTTTTT
>.|TRBJ1-4|.|TRBV7-6
CASSPNTATNEKLFF
TGTGCCAGCAGTCCAAACACCGCAACTAATGAAAAACTGTTTTTT
>.|TRBJ2-7|.|TRBV6-6
CASSYSRGTLGEQYF
TGTGCCAGCAGTTACTCGAGAGGGACTCTAGGCGAGCAGTACTTC
>TRBD2|TRBJ2-1|.|TRBV2
CASSELAGHNEQFF
TGTGCCAGCAGTGAACTAGCGGGACACAATGAGCAGTTCTTC
>.|TRBJ2-7|.|TRBV7-8
CASSFTSGIYEQYF
TGTGCCAGCAGCTTTACTTCAGGGATCTACGAGCAGTACTTC
>.|TRBJ2-2|.|TRBV7-2
CASSFYGLGGELFF
TGTGCCAGCAGCTTCTATGGGCTAGGTGGGGAGCTGTTTTTT
>.|TRBJ1-6|.|TRBV27
CASSLRTLNSPLHF
TGTGCCAGCAGTCTTCGGACCCTGAATTCACCCCTCCACTTT
>TRBD1|TRBJ1-5|.|TRBV7-2
CASSLELRGSQPQHF
TGTGCCAGCAGCTTGGAGCTCAGGGGGTCTCAGCCCCAGCATTTT
>.|TRBJ2-3|.|TRBV7-6
CASSSGVGSSTDTQYF
TGTGCCAGCAGTTCAGGGGTTGGTTCTAGCACAGATACGCAGTATTTT
>.|TRBJ2-3|.|TRBV19
CASSSPWNHTDTQYF
TGTGCCAGTAGTAGCCCGTGGAACCACACAGATACGCAGTATTTT
>.|TRBJ1-1|.|TRBV7-3
CASSLGQTSTAFF
TGTGCCAGCAGCTTAGGACAGACCTCGACAGCTTTCTTT
>TRBD1|TRBJ2-3|.|TRBV29-1
CSVLTGTGATDTQYF
TGCAGCGTTTTAACCGGGACAGGGGCAACAGATACGCAGTATTTT
>.|TRBJ1-1|.|TRBV7-3
CASSLGAGNTEAFF
TGTGCCAGCAGCTTAGGTGCAGGGAACACTGAAGCTTTCTTT
>.|TRBJ2-3|.|TRBV5-4
CASSKGPTVTDTQYF
TGTGCCAGCAGCAAGGGACCTACCGTTACAGATACGCAGTATTTT
>TRBD1|TRBJ1-2|few|TRBV2
CASKLGQGAHGYTF
TGTGCCAGCAAGCTGGGTCAGGGGGCACATGGCTACACCTTC
>TRBD1|TRBJ2-2|.|TRBV2
CASSGPDRGAGELFF
TGTGCCAGCAGTGGGCCCGACAGGGGAGCCGGGGAGCTGTTTTTT
>TRBD2|TRBJ2-5|.|TRBV9
CASSPMGGETQYF
TGTGCCAGCAGCCCGATGGGAGGGGAGACCCAGTACTTC
>.|TRBJ2-5|.|TRBV11-2
CASSLGPGRAAQETQYF
TGTGCCAGCAGCTTAGGCCCGGGTCGAGCGGCCCAAGAGACCCAGTACTTC
>TRBD1|TRBJ1-1|.|TRBV7-8
CASSPGTGAWAEAFF
TGTGCCAGCAGCCCCGGGACAGGGGCATGGGCTGAAGCTTTCTTT
>.|TRBJ2-3|few|TRBV18
CASSFNRDTQYF
TGTGCCAGCTCATTCAACAGAGATACGCAGTATTTT
>.|TRBJ2-5|few|TRBV7-3
CASSPLVGETQYF
TGTGCCAGCAGCCCTCTAGTGGGGGAGACCCAGTACTTC
>.|TRBJ2-1|.|TRBV4-3
CASSQESGFEQFF
TGCGCCAGCAGCCAGGAATCAGGGTTCGAGCAGTTCTTC
>TRBD2|TRBJ2-7|.|TRBV2
CASSYSGGKGEQYF
TGTGCCAGCAGTTACTCGGGGGGAAAGGGCGAGCAGTACTTC
>TRBD1|TRBJ1-2|few|TRBV6-6
CASTEDRAYGYTF
TGTGCCAGCACCGAAGACAGGGCCTATGGCTACACCTTC
>.|TRBJ1-3|.|TRBV18
CASSTPGITGTMPSGNTIYF
TGTGCCAGCTCAACCCCTGGAATAACCGGGACAATGCCCTCTGGAAACACCATATATTTT
>.|TRBJ2-5|.|TRBV7-2
CASSFLGEETQYF
TGTGCCAGCAGCTTCCTGGGGGAAGAGACCCAGTACTTC
>TRBD2|TRBJ2-4|.|TRBV11-3
CASSPPGLAGDIQYF
TGTGCCAGCAGCCCGCCGGGACTAGCGGGAGACATTCAGTACTTC